A selection of T cell receptor beta chains follows, all from one sample in a study of T cell repertoires in cytomegalovirus infection. Each CDR3 protein gets one entry after TCRdb re-called the reads with MiXCR. The sample has about 160,000 distinct CDR3 sequences; 20% to 25% are singletons. The antigens of these receptors remain unknown. Sequencing used CD8+ T cells from cultured PBMCs, obtained from culture after CMV antigen stimulation. All receptors come from a human donor in good health (CMV status not recorded). Some clones in this sample may be carry-over from other donors' samples. Each CDR3 is given without its conserved first and last residue. D genes are given only for firm matches.

v_call d_call cdr3_aa
TRBV20-1 TRBD2 SAPDPSGVPRRADTQY
TRBV20-1 TRBD2 SARDGDYGSEQF
TRBV7-2 NA ASSPLGTQY
TRBV7-9 NA ASSLTWGTGEQF
TRBV12-3/TRBV12-4 NA ASSPTFQSYNEQF
TRBV5-5 NA ASIQYRGALETQY
TRBV7-9 NA ASSWPWGPQH
TRBV7-6 TRBD2 ASSRLAKRTSGGAPVETQY
TRBV7-8 TRBD2 ASSQPDWQTSGGLQF
TRBV28 NA ASSSVRGAYGYT